The 26 T cell receptor beta chains presented below share a single source sample, sequenced in a study of cytomegalovirus exposure and HLA in healthy donors. The PCR used 60 Vbeta and 13 Jbeta primers. Some clones are missing from TCRdb's copy, which holds only in-frame ones; the method was immunoSEQ multiplex PCR. The table includes approximately 170,000 clones, about 80% detected once. Sequences were obtained from PBMCs. All receptors derive from a man aged 35 to 55 in good health and CMV-seronegative.

J is TRBJ2-3 and V is TRBV5-6; D ambiguous. The length of the CDR3 is 16 residues. V was pared by 2 bases and J by 0 bases, with 13 bases between. Germline V gene lookup returns CDR1 SGHDT and CDR2 YYEEEE. This CDR3 reads CASSFARLGSTDTQYF. CDR3 DNA sequence: TGTGCCAGCAGCTTTGCCCGACTTGGGAGCACAGATACGCAGTATTTT.

This clone was detected once. The chain couples TRBV2 to TRBJ2-3; 7 bases are shared with TRBD2. Germline values: CDR1 SNHLY, CDR2 FYNNEI. This CDR3 contains 15 residues. With 2 bases clipped from V and 6 bases from J, the junction kept 8 bases outside the gene matches. Here the CDR3 reads CASSELGEGRDTQYF. CDR3 bases: TGTGCCAGCAGTGAACTCGGGGAGGGAAGGGATACGCAGTATTTT.

The rearrangement links TRBV19 to TRBJ2-5, with D perhaps TRBD1 (6 bases). The V gene lost 1 base and the J gene lost 5 bases, with 14 bases spanning the gap. Germline V gene lookup returns CDR1 LNHDA and CDR2 SQIVND (reference sequence). The CDR3 length is 15 residues. CDR3 DNA: TGTGCCAGTAGTATAGGAGGGGGACGTAGGGAGACCCAGTACTTC. This codes for CASSIGGGRRETQYF.

The table lists this clone with a few counts. V and J are TRBV5-5 and TRBJ2-1; 8 bases map to TRBD2. Germline CDR1 SGHKS, CDR2 YYEKEE (reference sequence). V lost 0 bases, J lost 4 bases, and 6 bases stayed unmatched. The CDR3 is 16 amino acids. The CDR3 region is CASSLARTSKYNEQFF. The CDR3 nucleotides read TGTGCCAGCAGCTTGGCTAGGACTAGCAAATACAATGAGCAGTTCTTC.

The genes are TRBV28 and TRBJ2-7, with a possible D match to TRBD1 (6 bases). The CDR3 is 13 amino acids. Germline V gives CDR1 MDHEN, CDR2 SYDVKM. V lost 5 bases and J lost 1, with 9 bases in between. DNA of the CDR3: TGTGCCAGCAGTCACCAGGGGTCCTACGAGCAGTACTTC. Its translation is CASSHQGSYEQYF.

V is TRBV7-3 and J is TRBJ1-1; perhaps TRBD1 as D (5 bases). The CDR3 has 14 amino acids. Trimming left V 5 bases short and J 2 bases short, with 12 bases between. Germline loops: CDR1 SGHTA, CDR2 FQGTGA. CDR3 bases: TGTGCCAGCAGCACCCGCGACAGCAACACTGAAGCTTTCTTT. Protein product: CASSTRDSNTEAFF.

The V and J genes are TRBV9 and TRBJ2-5; D ambiguous. Judging by the DNA end, TRBJ2-7 fits better; the J call may be wrong. This CDR3 contains 14 residues. Germline V lookup: CDR1 SGDLS, CDR2 YYNGEE. DNA for the CDR3: TGTGCCAGCAGCGTAGCGTCTCGCGGATCCGAGCAGTACTTC. Residues: CASSVASRGSEQYF.

CDR3: CASSLTGLAGGEQYF. DNA for the CDR3: TGTGCCAGCAGCCTAACAGGACTAGCGGGAGGAGAGCAGTACTTC. The V gene is TRBV28, the J gene TRBJ2-5; 14 nucleotides match TRBD2. Germline V gives CDR1 MDHEN, CDR2 SYDVKM. Trimming cost V 6 bases and J 11 bases; bases outside gene matches: 11. The CDR3 contains 15 residues.

This clone has just a few counts. V is TRBV5-1 and J is TRBJ2-5; D is undetermined. Germline V gene sequence: CDR1 SGHRS, CDR2 YFSETQ. The V end was cut by 4 bases, the J end by 0 bases, with 10 bases between. CDR3 length: 14 amino acids. CDR3 loop: CASSPAVNQETQYF. The CDR3 region has the DNA TGCGCCAGCAGCCCGGCGGTTAACCAAGAGACCCAGTACTTC.

The chain carries TRBV5-4 and TRBJ2-1; 10 bases are shared with TRBD2. Looked up from germline, CDR1 is SGHNT and CDR2 is YYREEE (reference sequence). This CDR3 is built from 16 residues. V was clipped by 3 bases and J by 9 bases; unmatched bases: 12. The CDR3 loop is CASSSKREGQGSEQFF. In DNA, the CDR3 is TGTGCCAGCAGCTCAAAGCGGGAGGGCCAGGGTAGTGAGCAGTTCTTC.

In DNA form, the CDR3 reads TGTGCCAGCAGTTTGAGACAGACAATGAGGTCCTACGAGCAGTACTTC. Translation gives CASSLRQTMRSYEQYF. The chain has TRBV28 and TRBJ2-7; D might be TRBD1 (5 bases). CDR3 length: 16 amino acids. Per the germline V gene, CDR1 is MDHEN and CDR2 is SYDVKM. Trimming stripped 3 bases from V and 1 base from J, with 16 bases between.

Comments on this clone: A junction end diverges from the germline sequence, so it may reflect a read error. This rearrangement joins TRBV7-9 to TRBJ1-1, with a tentative D call TRBD1 (6 bases). Germline V gene data show CDR1 as SEHNR and CDR2 as FQNEAQ (reference sequence). The CDR3 is made up of 14 amino acids. The CDR3 DNA reads TGTTCCAGCAGTTACGAGGGGGTGAACACTGAAGCTTTCTTT. The encoded protein is CSSSYEGVNTEAFF.

This clone was observed a few times. The V gene is TRBV7-9, the J gene TRBJ2-3, with TRBD1 matching 8 bases. V lost 2 bases, J lost 1 base, and 11 bases stayed unmatched. The germline V gene encodes CDR1 SEHNR and CDR2 FQNEAQ (reference sequence). This CDR3 region has 18 residues. The DNA for the CDR3 is TGTGCCAGCAGCTTAACCGGGACAGGCCGAGGAGGCACAGATACGCAGTATTTT. Translated, it gives CASSLTGTGRGGTDTQYF.

The V and J genes are TRBV6-5 and TRBJ2-1, with TRBD2 matching over 7 bases. V dropped 4 bases and J dropped 7; count of bases not matched to a gene: 10. The CDR3 is 15 residues long. Germline V gene data show CDR1 as MNHEY and CDR2 as SVGAGI. CDR3 sequence: CASSSGRGPRNEQFF. In nucleotides, the CDR3 is TGTGCCAGCAGTTCTGGGAGGGGACCGCGGAATGAGCAGTTCTTC.

CDR3 region: CASSLVAEQYF. The CDR3, as DNA: TGTGCCAGCAGTTTAGTGGCCGAGCAGTACTTC. This sequence joins TRBV28 and TRBJ2-7; D not resolved. The CDR3 covers 11 residues. CDR1 MDHEN and CDR2 SYDVKM come from the germline V gene. Between the trimmed V and J ends, which lost 2 bases and 6 bases, there was a span of 5 bases.

The chain is built from TRBV29-1 and TRBJ1-2, with D possibly matching TRBD1 (6 bases). V lost 5 bases, J lost 0 bases, and 13 bases lay in between. The CDR3 sequence is 14 residues long. Germline loops: CDR1 SQVTM, CDR2 ANQGSEA. The CDR3 nucleotides are TGCAGCGTTCCTAGACAGGTTGCTAACTATGGCTACACCTTC. Its protein product is CSVPRQVANYGYTF. The full variable domain, completed using reference TRBV29-1 and TRBJ1-2, is SAVISQKPSRDICQRGTSLTIQCQVDSQVTMMFWYRQQPGQSLTLIATANQGSEATYESGFVIDKFPISRPNLTFSTLTVSNMSPEDSSIYLCSVPRQVANYGYTFGSGTRLTVV.

In this sample, this clone turned up a few times. V usage is TRBV7-9 and J usage is TRBJ1-1; TRBD1 matches 7 bases. Trimming removed 1 base from V and 3 bases from J; junction bases left unmatched: 2. The CDR3 has 14 amino acids. Germline V lookup: CDR1 SEHNR, CDR2 FQNEAQ (reference sequence). The CDR3 DNA reads as TGTGCCAGCAGCTTAGAGGGGGCTTACACTGAAGCTTTCTTT. The encoded protein is CASSLEGAYTEAFF.

This chain links TRBV4-2 with TRBJ2-3; 8 bases are shared with TRBD2. CDR1 and CDR2 from the germline V gene are LGHNA and YNFKEQ. Trimming at V came to 0 bases and at J to 11 bases, leaving 13 bases not matched to a gene. The CDR3 contains 16 residues. The CDR3 DNA reads as TGTGCCAGCAGCCAAGATTCCGGGGGGGGAGTCTGGAAGCAGTATTTT. Translating it yields CASSQDSGGGVWKQYF.

The chain couples TRBV28 to TRBJ2-7; 8 bases fit TRBD1. The CDR3 extends over 14 amino acids. Germline CDR1 MDHEN, CDR2 SYDVKM. With V trimmed by 7 bases and J by 4 bases, 9 bases remained unmatched. Written as DNA, the CDR3 is TGTGCCAGCAAGTGGGCGGGACAGGCTTACGAGCAGTACTTC. Translating it yields CASKWAGQAYEQYF.

V and J are TRBV7-9 and TRBJ2-1, with D perhaps TRBD2 (5 bases). Trimming removed 4 bases from V and 10 bases from J, with 14 bases in between. The CDR3 extends over 13 amino acids. Germline CDR1 SEHNR, CDR2 FQNEAQ (reference sequence). CDR3 nucleotide sequence: TGTGCCAGCAGCTCGGACTCCGACATCGAGCAGTTCTTC. Protein: CASSSDSDIEQFF.

This clone was detected a few times. The chain recombines TRBV29-1 with TRBJ2-5, with a tentative D call TRBD1 (5 bases). Germline-derived CDR1 and CDR2 are SQVTM and ANQGSEA. This CDR3 spans 15 amino acids. Deletions cut 0 bases from V and 5 bases from J, with 16 bases between. The CDR3 is CSVEDAPGHWETQYF. In DNA form, the CDR3 reads TGCAGCGTTGAAGATGCTCCCGGACATTGGGAGACCCAGTACTTC. Based on the CDR3 plus reference TRBV29-1 and TRBJ2-5, the full variable domain is SAVISQKPSRDICQRGTSLTIQCQVDSQVTMMFWYRQQPGQSLTLIATANQGSEATYESGFVIDKFPISRPNLTFSTLTVSNMSPEDSSIYLCSVEDAPGHWETQYFGPGTRLLVL.

The rearrangement joins TRBV27 to TRBJ2-7, with TRBD1 identical over 9 bases. The CDR3 is 17 residues long. The V segment lost 2 bases and the J segment 1 base; nucleotides outside the gene matches: 9. Per the germline V gene, CDR1 is MNHEY and CDR2 is SMNVEV (reference sequence). The CDR3 nucleotides read TGTGCCAGCAGTTTACGCAAACCGGGACAGGGTTCCTACGAGCAGTACTTC. Translation: CASSLRKPGQGSYEQYF.

This clone was counted once. The chain recombines TRBV6-1 with TRBJ1-2, with D unclear. V was cut by 5 bases and J by 0 bases, with 10 bases left in between. This CDR3 comprises 14 residues. In germline, CDR1 is MNHNS, CDR2 SASEGT. The CDR3 sequence: CASSLNPANYGYTF. CDR3 DNA sequence: TGTGCCAGCAGTCTTAACCCAGCTAACTATGGCTACACCTTC.

The chain is built from TRBV27 and TRBJ2-1; TRBD1 might be the D (5 bases). This CDR3 comprises 12 residues. Trimming took off 8 bases at V and 5 bases at J, with 10 bases between the two ends. In germline, CDR1 is MNHEY, CDR2 SMNVEV (reference sequence). The CDR3 region is CASSPRDNEQFF. Here the CDR3 DNA reads TGTGCCAGCTCCCCCAGGGACAATGAGCAGTTCTTC.

The V gene is TRBV2, the J gene TRBJ2-1; 13 bases agree with TRBD2. The CDR3 is 14 amino acids. Germline V gene sequence: CDR1 SNHLY, CDR2 FYNNEI. The V segment lost 6 bases and the J segment 10 bases; nucleotides outside the gene matches: 6. The CDR3 nucleotides read TGTGCCAGCAGGGGGACTAGCGGGAAGGGGGAGCAGTTCTTC. Translating gives CASRGTSGKGEQFF. The full variable domain, its missing parts supplied by reference TRBV2 and TRBJ2-1, is EPEVTQTPSHQVTQMGQEVILRCVPISNHLYFYWYRQILGQKVEFLVSFYNNEISEKSEIFDDQFSVERPDGSNFTLKIRSTKLEDSAMYFCASRGTSGKGEQFFGPGTRLTVL.

This clone was seen a handful of times. The chain carries TRBV7-2 and TRBJ1-2, with unresolved D. CDR1 SGHTA and CDR2 FQGNSA come from the germline V gene. V lost 1 base and J lost 1, with 7 bases in between. The CDR3 spans 14 residues. The CDR3: CASSLDSLNYGYTF. CDR3 bases: TGTGCCAGCAGCTTAGACAGCCTTAACTATGGCTACACCTTC.